Listed below are T cell receptor beta chains from one sample, sequenced in a study of Ad26.COV2.S vaccination and SARS-CoV-2 variants. Here immunoSEQ multiplex PCR was the method, and the copy in TCRdb shows in-frame clones only, minus some. The table shows a few hundred thousand clones, with approximately 83% occurring only once. The sequences come from peripheral blood, collected in a trial of Ad26.COV2.S vaccine versus placebo. These receptors were collected from a person between 18 and 65 years old who received the Ad26.COV2.S COVID-19 vaccine or a placebo. Both conserved end residues are part of each CDR3. Each record gives: clone size, V gene, D gene, J gene, CDR3 protein, CDR3 DNA. D genes are given only for firm matches. Size is stated for part of the rows, as once, few or many counts, or as a class when the clone is expanded.

clone_size: .
v_call: TRBV7-2
d_call: .
j_call: TRBJ1-1
cdr3_aa: CASSLAQRVKAFF
cdr3_nt: TGTGCCAGCAGCTTAGCGCAGCGGGTAAAAGCTTTCTTT

clone_size: .
v_call: TRBV19
d_call: .
j_call: TRBJ1-6
cdr3_aa: CASKQGNNSPLHF
cdr3_nt: TGTGCCAGTAAACAGGGAAATAATTCACCCCTCCACTTT

clone_size: .
v_call: TRBV6-2/TRBV6-3
d_call: .
j_call: TRBJ2-5
cdr3_aa: CASSYTPDRYQETQYF
cdr3_nt: TGTGCCAGCAGTTACACCCCGGACAGATACCAAGAGACCCAGTACTTC

clone_size: .
v_call: TRBV29-1
d_call: .
j_call: TRBJ1-2
cdr3_aa: CSAPGPEKDGYTF
cdr3_nt: TGCAGCGCCCCCGGCCCGGAGAAGGATGGCTACACCTTC

clone_size: .
v_call: TRBV27
d_call: .
j_call: TRBJ1-2
cdr3_aa: CASTFTVQTPYGYTF
cdr3_nt: TGTGCCAGCACCTTCACAGTACAAACCCCCTATGGCTACACCTTC

clone_size: .
v_call: TRBV5-6
d_call: .
j_call: TRBJ2-2
cdr3_aa: CASSAIRGAGELFF
cdr3_nt: TGTGCCAGCAGCGCTATCAGGGGCGCCGGGGAGCTGTTTTTT

clone_size: .
v_call: TRBV5-1
d_call: .
j_call: TRBJ1-2
cdr3_aa: CASSLEVGGYTF
cdr3_nt: TGCGCCAGCAGCTTGGAGGTGGGCGGCTACACCTTC

clone_size: .
v_call: TRBV7-8
d_call: TRBD2
j_call: TRBJ2-2
cdr3_aa: CASSSQLAGALNGELFF
cdr3_nt: TGTGCCAGCAGCTCGCAACTAGCGGGGGCCCTCAACGGGGAGCTGTTTTTT

clone_size: few
v_call: TRBV7-9
d_call: .
j_call: TRBJ1-2
cdr3_aa: CASSLELNYGYTF
cdr3_nt: TGTGCCAGCAGCTTAGAGCTCAACTATGGCTACACCTTC

clone_size: .
v_call: TRBV7-9
d_call: TRBD1
j_call: TRBJ2-7
cdr3_aa: CASSQQGSYEQYF
cdr3_nt: TGTGCCAGCAGCCAACAGGGGTCCTACGAGCAGTACTTC

clone_size: few
v_call: TRBV3-1/TRBV3-2
d_call: .
j_call: TRBJ2-5
cdr3_aa: CASSGIEETQYF
cdr3_nt: TGTGCCAGCAGCGGGATAGAAGAGACCCAGTACTTC

clone_size: .
v_call: TRBV27
d_call: .
j_call: TRBJ2-2
cdr3_aa: CASSFSQGGITGELFF
cdr3_nt: TGTGCCAGCAGTTTCTCCCAAGGCGGTATCACCGGGGAGCTGTTTTTT

clone_size: .
v_call: TRBV10-1
d_call: .
j_call: TRBJ1-3
cdr3_aa: CASTAASSGNTIYF
cdr3_nt: TGCGCCAGCACCGCGGCCTCCTCTGGAAACACCATATATTTT

clone_size: few
v_call: TRBV13
d_call: .
j_call: TRBJ2-5
cdr3_aa: CASGPRGLGETQYF
cdr3_nt: TGTGCCAGCGGTCCCCGGGGGCTGGGAGAGACCCAGTACTTC

clone_size: .
v_call: TRBV6-2/TRBV6-3
d_call: .
j_call: TRBJ2-7
cdr3_aa: CASSYQGGEQYF
cdr3_nt: TGTGCCAGCAGTTATCAGGGGGGCGAGCAGTACTTC

clone_size: .
v_call: TRBV5-1
d_call: .
j_call: TRBJ1-5
cdr3_aa: CASSLAQNQPQHF
cdr3_nt: TGCGCCAGCAGCTTGGCTCAGAATCAGCCCCAGCATTTT

clone_size: .
v_call: TRBV5-5
d_call: .
j_call: TRBJ1-5
cdr3_aa: CASSFSVAQPQHF
cdr3_nt: TGTGCCAGCAGCTTTTCCGTGGCTCAGCCCCAGCATTTT

clone_size: once
v_call: TRBV7-2
d_call: .
j_call: TRBJ2-7
cdr3_aa: CASSFVYSYEQYF
cdr3_nt: TGTGCCAGCAGCTTTGTTTACTCCTACGAGCAGTACTTC

clone_size: .
v_call: TRBV11-2
d_call: .
j_call: TRBJ2-2
cdr3_aa: CASSLRSLGTGELFF
cdr3_nt: TGTGCCAGCAGCCTTAGGTCTCTAGGGACCGGGGAGCTGTTTTTT

clone_size: .
v_call: TRBV11-2
d_call: .
j_call: TRBJ2-7
cdr3_aa: CASSLSRASFEVQYF
cdr3_nt: TGTGCCAGCAGCCTCTCCCGGGCCTCCTTTGAGGTGCAGTACTTC

clone_size: .
v_call: TRBV11-2
d_call: .
j_call: TRBJ1-6
cdr3_aa: CASSLGDRSLSPLHF
cdr3_nt: TGTGCCAGCAGCTTAGGAGACAGAAGCCTATCACCCCTCCACTTT

clone_size: .
v_call: TRBV28
d_call: .
j_call: TRBJ2-7
cdr3_aa: CASSFQAPYEQYF
cdr3_nt: TGTGCCAGCAGTTTCCAGGCCCCCTACGAGCAGTACTTC